A selection of T cell receptor beta chains follows, all from one sample in a study of response to subunit inactivated influenza vaccine. TCRdb reanalysed the RT-PCR reads using MiXCR and keeps one entry per CDR3 protein. The repertoire holds about 700,000 distinct CDR3 sequences, with approximately 15% as singletons. This specimen was PBMCs from blood, taken 14 to 15 days before vaccination. The receptor set was obtained from a man aged 50 or older who received an inactivated influenza vaccine. Each CDR3 is given with its conserved first and last residue. The D gene is left open where the match is weak. Size values are once, few and many counts, or a class for expanded clones, and some rows have none.

d_call: TRBD2
j_call: TRBJ2-1
clone_size: -
v_call: TRBV7-2
cdr3_aa: CASSSVAGVARNEQFF
cdr3_nt: TGTGCCAGCAGCTCGGTAGCGGGAGTTGCTCGTAATGAGCAGTTCTTC

d_call: TRBD1
j_call: TRBJ2-7
clone_size: -
v_call: TRBV28
cdr3_aa: CATSPGQGNEQYF
cdr3_nt: TGTGCCACATCTCCGGGACAGGGCAACGAGCAGTACTTC

d_call: TRBD1
j_call: TRBJ2-5
clone_size: many
v_call: TRBV24-1
cdr3_aa: CATSDWGTAKKETQYF
cdr3_nt: TGTGCCACCAGTGATTGGGGGACAGCAAAAAAAGAGACCCAGTACTTC

d_call: TRBD2
j_call: TRBJ2-1
clone_size: -
v_call: TRBV11-1
cdr3_aa: CASSPRTSGRAESFYNEQFF
cdr3_nt: TGTGCCAGCAGCCCCCGAACTAGCGGGAGGGCCGAGTCGTTTTATAATGAGCAGTTCTTC

d_call: -
j_call: TRBJ1-4
clone_size: -
v_call: TRBV3-1
cdr3_aa: CASSQEWTEKLFF
cdr3_nt: TGTGCCAGCAGCCAAGAGTGGACCGAAAAACTGTTTTTT

d_call: -
j_call: TRBJ2-7
clone_size: many
v_call: TRBV7-9
cdr3_aa: CASSSGHQIYEQYF
cdr3_nt: TGTGCCAGCAGCTCGGGACACCAAATCTACGAGCAGTACTTC

d_call: -
j_call: TRBJ2-1
clone_size: few
v_call: TRBV27
cdr3_aa: CASSLKGVSYNEQFF
cdr3_nt: TGTGCCAGCAGTTTGAAGGGAGTCTCCTACAATGAGCAGTTCTTC

d_call: TRBD2
j_call: TRBJ2-1
clone_size: -
v_call: TRBV20-1
cdr3_aa: CSAAGTKTYNEQFF
cdr3_nt: TGCAGTGCTGCCGGGACTAAGACCTACAATGAGCAGTTCTTC

d_call: -
j_call: TRBJ2-5
clone_size: -
v_call: TRBV25-1
cdr3_aa: CASVDSGGAAETQYF
cdr3_nt: TGTGCCAGCGTCGATTCGGGGGGCGCCGCAGAGACCCAGTACTTC

d_call: -
j_call: TRBJ2-5
clone_size: many
v_call: TRBV18
cdr3_aa: CASSPRQEETQYF
cdr3_nt: TGTGCCAGCAGTCCCAGACAGGAAGAGACCCAGTACTTC

d_call: TRBD1
j_call: TRBJ1-1
clone_size: few
v_call: TRBV6-5
cdr3_aa: CASSYLGQGRPNTEAFF
cdr3_nt: TGTGCCAGCAGTTACCTTGGACAGGGGCGACCGAACACTGAAGCTTTCTTT

d_call: TRBD1
j_call: TRBJ1-1
clone_size: few
v_call: TRBV9
cdr3_aa: CASSVGPDRAYTEAFF
cdr3_nt: TGTGCCAGCAGCGTAGGTCCGGACAGGGCCTACACTGAAGCTTTCTTT

d_call: -
j_call: TRBJ1-6
clone_size: many
v_call: TRBV12-3/TRBV12-4
cdr3_aa: CASRQGIYNSPLHF
cdr3_nt: TGTGCCAGCAGGCAGGGGATCTATAATTCACCCCTCCACTTT

d_call: -
j_call: TRBJ2-2
clone_size: many
v_call: TRBV12-3/TRBV12-4
cdr3_aa: CASSLDGNTGELFF
cdr3_nt: TGTGCCAGCAGTTTAGATGGTAACACCGGGGAGCTGTTTTTT

d_call: -
j_call: TRBJ2-5
clone_size: -
v_call: TRBV11-2
cdr3_aa: CASSLGARGEETQYF
cdr3_nt: TGTGCCAGCAGCTTAGGGGCCCGAGGGGAGGAGACCCAGTACTTC

d_call: -
j_call: TRBJ2-2
clone_size: -
v_call: TRBV7-9
cdr3_aa: CASKTGSNTGELFF
cdr3_nt: TGTGCCAGCAAAACGGGATCGAACACCGGGGAGCTGTTTTTT

d_call: -
j_call: TRBJ1-4
clone_size: -
v_call: TRBV6-1
cdr3_aa: CASSEMPGRNEKLFF
cdr3_nt: TGTGCCAGCAGTGAAATGCCAGGGCGGAATGAAAAACTGTTTTTT

d_call: TRBD2
j_call: TRBJ2-3
clone_size: few
v_call: TRBV6-5
cdr3_aa: CASSYPGTSNTQYF
cdr3_nt: TGTGCCAGCAGTTACCCCGGGACTAGTAATACGCAGTATTTT

d_call: -
j_call: TRBJ1-3
clone_size: -
v_call: TRBV11-2
cdr3_aa: CASSLEGDAPSGNTIYF
cdr3_nt: TGTGCCAGCAGCTTAGAGGGGGATGCCCCCTCTGGAAACACCATATATTTT

d_call: -
j_call: TRBJ2-2
clone_size: many
v_call: TRBV12-3/TRBV12-4
cdr3_aa: CASSSRGWATGELFF
cdr3_nt: TGTGCCAGCAGCTCTCGGGGTTGGGCCACCGGGGAGCTGTTTTTT

d_call: TRBD2
j_call: TRBJ2-1
clone_size: -
v_call: TRBV12-3/TRBV12-4
cdr3_aa: CASSLVSGFYNEQFF
cdr3_nt: TGTGCCAGCAGTTTAGTTAGCGGGTTCTACAATGAGCAGTTCTTC

d_call: TRBD1
j_call: TRBJ2-2
clone_size: -
v_call: TRBV6-5
cdr3_aa: CASSYGTGAGELFF
cdr3_nt: TGTGCCAGCAGTTACGGGACAGGGGCCGGGGAGCTGTTTTTT

d_call: -
j_call: TRBJ2-5
clone_size: -
v_call: TRBV3-1
cdr3_aa: CASSQDGRGSGETQYF
cdr3_nt: TGTGCCAGCAGCCAAGATGGAAGGGGCTCGGGAGAGACCCAGTACTTC

d_call: -
j_call: TRBJ2-7
clone_size: few
v_call: TRBV20-1
cdr3_aa: CSARDYVYEQYF
cdr3_nt: TGCAGTGCTAGAGATTACGTCTACGAGCAGTACTTC

d_call: TRBD2
j_call: TRBJ2-1
clone_size: few
v_call: TRBV5-4
cdr3_aa: CASSPGLAYEQFF
cdr3_nt: TGTGCCAGCAGCCCCGGACTAGCATATGAGCAGTTCTTC

d_call: -
j_call: TRBJ1-1
clone_size: -
v_call: TRBV29-1
cdr3_aa: CSVKDGGRGTEAFF
cdr3_nt: TGCAGCGTCAAAGACGGGGGCAGGGGAACTGAAGCTTTCTTT

d_call: -
j_call: TRBJ1-2
clone_size: many
v_call: TRBV3-1
cdr3_aa: CASSQDRNYGYTF
cdr3_nt: TGTGCCAGCAGCCAAGACAGGAACTATGGCTACACCTTC

d_call: TRBD1
j_call: TRBJ1-2
clone_size: -
v_call: TRBV27
cdr3_aa: CASSPAGGGGGYTF
cdr3_nt: TGTGCCAGCAGTCCCGCAGGGGGCGGTGGTGGCTACACCTTC

d_call: -
j_call: TRBJ2-7
clone_size: many
v_call: TRBV5-1
cdr3_aa: CASSSLRDLIYEQYF
cdr3_nt: TGCGCCAGCAGCTCGCTCCGGGACTTGATCTACGAGCAGTACTTC

d_call: TRBD1
j_call: TRBJ2-7
clone_size: few
v_call: TRBV7-8
cdr3_aa: CASSNRTGSSYEQYF
cdr3_nt: TGTGCCAGCAGCAATCGGACAGGCTCCTCCTACGAGCAGTACTTC

d_call: -
j_call: TRBJ2-3
clone_size: many
v_call: TRBV7-8
cdr3_aa: CASSLPFSDTQYF
cdr3_nt: TGTGCCAGCAGCTTACCCTTTTCAGATACGCAGTATTTT

d_call: TRBD2
j_call: TRBJ2-1
clone_size: many
v_call: TRBV29-1
cdr3_aa: CSVEDAIGVLGSSGPYNEQFF
cdr3_nt: TGCAGCGTTGAAGATGCAATCGGGGTGTTGGGTTCTAGCGGGCCTTACAATGAGCAGTTCTTC

d_call: TRBD1
j_call: TRBJ2-5
clone_size: many
v_call: TRBV24-1
cdr3_aa: CATSDPGQEETQYF
cdr3_nt: TGTGCCACCAGTGACCCGGGACAGGAAGAGACCCAGTACTTC

d_call: -
j_call: TRBJ2-1
clone_size: -
v_call: TRBV24-1
cdr3_aa: CATSDPPVGTILGWANQEQFF
cdr3_nt: TGTGCCACCAGTGATCCTCCCGTCGGGACCATACTAGGGTGGGCCAATCAGGAGCAGTTCTTC

d_call: -
j_call: TRBJ1-2
clone_size: few
v_call: TRBV6-1
cdr3_aa: CASSERVGDNYGYTF
cdr3_nt: TGTGCCAGCAGTGAAAGGGTAGGGGACAACTATGGCTACACCTTC

d_call: -
j_call: TRBJ1-1
clone_size: many
v_call: TRBV5-6
cdr3_aa: CASSLGRTNTEAFF
cdr3_nt: TGTGCCAGCAGCTTGGGCAGAACGAACACTGAAGCTTTCTTT

d_call: -
j_call: TRBJ1-1
clone_size: -
v_call: TRBV29-1
cdr3_aa: CSVSVNTEAFF
cdr3_nt: TGCAGCGTTTCGGTGAACACTGAAGCTTTCTTT

d_call: -
j_call: TRBJ2-7
clone_size: -
v_call: TRBV5-4
cdr3_aa: CASSRMTTNSYEQYF
cdr3_nt: TGTGCCAGCAGCCGAATGACGACAAACTCCTACGAGCAGTACTTC